The 27 T cell receptor beta chains given below trace back to one sample, sequenced in a study of Ad26.COV2.S vaccination and SARS-CoV-2 variants. TCRdb's copy holds only in-frame clones and misses some; the assay was immunoSEQ multiplex PCR. The sample carries some 410,000 clones, over 80% recorded once. The sample's treatment: about 20 received Ad26.COV2.S at low or high dose, single or two shots; about 5 received placebo; per-sample allocation not given. Repertoires come from day 63 after the first vaccine or placebo injection. This sample comprised peripheral blood, obtained in a trial of Ad26.COV2.S vaccine versus placebo. The receptor set was obtained from a person between 18 and 60 years old who received the Ad26.COV2.S COVID-19 vaccine or a placebo.

This clone was recorded once. The V and J genes are TRBV10-1 and TRBJ2-1, with 10 bases aligning to TRBD1. This CDR3 has 16 amino acids. Trimming cost V 4 bases and J 8 bases; bases outside gene matches: 11. Per the germline V gene, CDR1 is WNHNN and CDR2 is SYGVQD (reference sequence). The CDR3 here is CASSVDRGNLFDEQFF. Written as DNA, the CDR3 is TGCGCCAGCAGTGTGGACAGGGGGAATTTATTCGATGAGCAGTTCTTC.

The chain carries TRBV18 and TRBJ2-6; D unclear. Germline CDR1 KGHSH, CDR2 LQKENI. The CDR3 loop spans 19 amino acids. The V end lost 4 bases, the J end lost 0 bases, and 19 bases lay between the germline ends. The CDR3 nucleotides are TGTGCCAGCTCACATCGCTTCAGCTCCGTCGCCTCTGGGGCCAACGTCCTGACTTTC. Its protein product is CASSHRFSSVASGANVLTF.

CDR3 in amino acids: CASRATPNYGYTF. CDR3 in DNA: TGTGCCAGCAGGGCAACCCCTAACTATGGCTACACCTTC. The V gene is TRBV28, the J gene TRBJ1-2; D is unclear. V lost 6 bases and J 0 bases, leaving 8 bases between the germline ends. CDR1 and CDR2 from the germline V gene are MDHEN and SYDVKM. The CDR3 extends over 13 amino acids.

The chain couples TRBV10-2 to TRBJ2-2, with TRBD1 as a possible D gene (7 bases). From germline, CDR1 is WSHSY and CDR2 SAAADI. Between the trimmed V and J ends, which lost 6 bases and 1 base, there was a span of 9 bases. The CDR3 spans 14 residues. CDR3 bases: TGCGCCAGCAGGCGGGACAGGAACACCGGGGAGCTGTTTTTT. Its protein is CASRRDRNTGELFF.

Turning to this clone: This sample also contains other DNA sequences that code for the same CDR3. V and J are TRBV18 and TRBJ1-1; D may be TRBD1 (5 bases). Germline CDR1 is KGHSH and CDR2 is LQKENI. V lost 3 bases, J lost 6 bases, and 8 bases lay in between. CDR3 length: 12 amino acids. The CDR3, as DNA: TGTGCCAGCTCACCCGACAGAGCTGAAGCTTTCTTT. This gives the protein CASSPDRAEAFF.

The chain links TRBV7-9 to TRBJ2-7; D possibly uses TRBD1 or TRBD2 (5 bases each). Per the germline V gene, CDR1 is SEHNR and CDR2 is FQNEAQ (reference sequence). CDR3 length: 15 amino acids. Trimming removed 6 bases at V and 2 bases at J, with 17 bases between. The CDR3 nucleotides read TGTGCCAGCAGGTCGGAGGACACGGTTCCCTACGAGCAGTACTTC. Translating it yields CASRSEDTVPYEQYF.

The DNA of the CDR3 is TGTGCCAGCAGTTTAACTAGCTATGTAACTGAGCAGTTCTTC. It specifies CASSLTSYVTEQFF. The chain uses TRBV27 and TRBJ2-1, with D perhaps TRBD2 (6 bases). V shed 2 bases and J shed 9 bases, with 14 bases lying between them. Germline V gene data show CDR1 as MNHEY and CDR2 as SMNVEV (reference sequence). This CDR3 comprises 14 residues.

The genes are TRBV13 and TRBJ1-1; D is unclear. The CDR3 consists of 15 residues. Trimming removed 4 bases at V and 4 bases at J, with 16 bases between. Germline V gene lookup returns CDR1 PRHDT and CDR2 FYEKMQ (reference sequence). In nucleotides, the CDR3 is TGTGCCAGCAGCTCCGAACAAGGCCTCATCACTGAAGCTTTCTTT. It translates to CASSSEQGLITEAFF. The full variable domain, completed using reference TRBV13 and TRBJ1-1, is AAGVIQSPRHLIKEKRETATLKCYPIPRHDTVYWYQQGPGQDPQFLISFYEKMQSDKGSIPDRFSAQQFSDYHSELNMSSLELGDSALYFCASSSEQGLITEAFFGQGTRLTVV.

The V gene is TRBV7-9, the J gene TRBJ2-6; D possibly corresponds to TRBD2 (5 bases). Trimming took off 5 bases at V and 1 base at J, with 18 bases between the two ends. The length of the CDR3 is 18 residues. The germline CDR1 and CDR2 sequences are SEHNR and FQNEAQ (reference sequence). The CDR3 loop is CASSLAAGSSSGANVLTF. In nucleotides, the CDR3 is TGTGCCAGCAGCCTCGCGGCGGGTAGCTCGTCTGGGGCCAACGTCCTGACTTTC.

The chain uses TRBV9 and TRBJ1-2; D gene uncertain. The CDR3 is made up of 14 amino acids. CDR1 is SGDLS and CDR2 is YYNGEE in the germline V gene. Trimming removed 0 bases at V and 4 bases at J, with 10 bases between. Here the CDR3 DNA reads TGTGCCAGCAGCGTAGGAGGGTTTGGCTATGGCTACACCTTC. This translates into CASSVGGFGYGYTF.

The chain carries TRBV6-2 or TRBV6-3 and TRBJ1-1, with D unresolved. Trimming stripped 6 bases from V and 1 base from J, with 9 bases between. The CDR3 contains 13 residues. CDR1 is MNHEY, CDR2 SVGEGT, per germline. The CDR3 region has the DNA TGTGCCAGCAGCCCCGGATGGAACACTGAAGCTTTCTTT. It translates to CASSPGWNTEAFF.

The V gene is TRBV30, the J gene TRBJ1-6; D remains unclear. Germline V lookup: CDR1 GTSNPN, CDR2 SVGIG (reference sequence). V was clipped by 1 base and J by 10 bases, with 11 bases between them. CDR3 size: 13 residues. The CDR3, as DNA: TGTGCCTGGAGTGCAGACTATAGATCACCCCTCCACTTT. The encoded protein is CAWSADYRSPLHF. Full variable domain (rest looked up from reference TRBV30 and TRBJ1-6): SQTIHQWPATLVQPVGSPLSLECTVEGTSNPNLYWYRQAAGRGLQLLFYSVGIGQISSEVPQNLSASRPQDRQFILSSKKLLLSDSGFYLCAWSADYRSPLHFGNGTRLTVT.

The chain uses TRBV5-6 and TRBJ2-3; TRBD1 is a possible D gene (6 bases). Germline assignment: CDR1 SGHDT and CDR2 YYEEEE. The CDR3 consists of 15 residues. Trimming pared 0 bases from V and 3 bases from J, leaving 11 bases between. In nucleotides, the CDR3 is TGTGCCAGCAGCTTGGGTCAGGGGCCAACAGATACGCAGTATTTT. Amino acid sequence: CASSLGQGPTDTQYF.

This clone was counted between two and nine times. The V call is TRBV6-2 or TRBV6-3, the J call TRBJ1-5, with 8 bases identical to TRBD1. The CDR3 covers 19 residues. Germline CDR1 and CDR2: MNHEY and SVGEGT. Trimming at V came to 5 bases and at J to 0 bases, leaving 15 bases not matched to a gene. CDR3 in DNA: TGTGCCAGCAGTGGAGGATCAACAGGGGGTGCCCATAGCAATCAGCCCCAGCATTTT. Translation gives CASSGGSTGGAHSNQPQHF.

This sequence joins TRBV9 and TRBJ2-2; D is ambiguous. The CDR3 totals 14 residues. Trimming removed 4 bases from V and 4 bases from J, with 11 bases in between. Germline CDR1 SGDLS, CDR2 YYNGEE. CDR3 DNA sequence: TGTGCCAGCAGCCCCGGGCAGTCCACCGGGGAGCTGTTTTTT. This sequence encodes CASSPGQSTGELFF.

V is TRBV28 and J is TRBJ1-6, with unresolved D. The germline V gene has CDR1 MDHEN and CDR2 SYDVKM. V shed 3 bases and J shed 9 bases, with 12 bases lying between them. The CDR3 has 14 amino acids. CDR3 nucleotides: TGTGCCAGCAGTTTTCGAGGGTTTCGTTCACCCCTCCACTTT. Translated, it gives CASSFRGFRSPLHF.

This clone occurred once. This chain uses TRBV27 with TRBJ1-4; 7 bases line up with TRBD1. CDR1 and CDR2 (germline): MNHEY, SMNVEV (reference sequence). CDR3 size: 14 residues. The V segment lost 6 bases and the J segment 10 bases; nucleotides outside the gene matches: 11. The CDR3 region has the DNA TGTGCCAGCAGCCCCGACAGGGTGATTGTAAAACTGTTTTTT. Translation gives CASSPDRVIVKLFF.

This rearrangement joins TRBV28 to TRBJ2-3; D gene uncertain. Germline V gene sequence: CDR1 MDHEN, CDR2 SYDVKM. The CDR3 runs to 12 residues. Trimming shortened V by 7 bases and J by 6 bases, and 11 bases separated the two germline ends. For the CDR3, the DNA is TGTGCCAGCAAAAAAAGCGCGGATACGCAGTATTTT. It is translated as CASKKSADTQYF.

The chain employs TRBV20-1 and TRBJ2-7; 9 nucleotides match TRBD2. V shed 3 bases, J shed 3 bases, and the junction held 9 bases outside the gene matches. From germline, CDR1 is DFQATT and CDR2 SNEGSKA (reference sequence). There are 15 residues in the CDR3. The CDR3 nucleotides read TGCAGTGCTAGTGACCTGGGCGGGGGGGTCTACGAGCAGTACTTC. Amino acid sequence: CSASDLGGGVYEQYF.

The chain combines TRBV7-9 with TRBJ1-2; 7 bases are shared with TRBD1. With V trimmed by 1 base and J by 6 bases, 5 bases remained unmatched. Germline V gene sequence: CDR1 SEHNR, CDR2 FQNEAQ (reference sequence). The CDR3 is 14 residues long. CDR3 sequence reads: CASSLGFQGDGYTF. CDR3 in DNA: TGTGCCAGCAGCTTAGGTTTTCAGGGGGATGGCTACACCTTC.

This chain uses TRBV28 with TRBJ2-1, with D perhaps matching TRBD2 (5 bases). CDR1 and CDR2 from the germline V gene are MDHEN and SYDVKM. The CDR3 sequence is 15 residues long. Trimming pared 4 bases from V and 0 bases from J, leaving 10 bases between. CDR3 nucleotides: TGTGCCAGCAGTTACGCCCGGGGCTCCTACAATGAGCAGTTCTTC. This encodes CASSYARGSYNEQFF. Full variable domain (remainder filled in from reference TRBV28 and TRBJ2-1): DVKVTQSSRYLVKRTGEKVFLECVQDMDHENMFWYRQDPGLGLRLIYFSYDVKMKEKGDIPEGYSVSREKKERFSLILESASTNQTSMYLCASSYARGSYNEQFFGPGTRLTVL.

CDR3 DNA sequence: TGTGCCAGCTCTTACGGGAACACTGAAGCTTTCTTT. This gives the protein CASSYGNTEAFF. The chain combines TRBV19 with TRBJ1-1; no firm D call. This CDR3 contains 12 residues. With 9 bases removed from V and 1 base from J, the gap between germline ends came to 9 bases. Germline V gives CDR1 LNHDA, CDR2 SQIVND (reference sequence).

In the case of this clone: The same CDR3 can be traced to other DNA sequences in this sample. The V gene is TRBV7-2, the J gene TRBJ1-5; no clear D gene. CDR1 SGHTA and CDR2 FQGNSA come from the germline V gene. This CDR3 comprises 14 residues. V dropped 2 bases and J dropped 2 bases, with 7 bases sitting between them. In nucleotides, the CDR3 is TGTGCCAGCAGCTTAACCGGGGGCAATCAGCCCCAGCATTTT. It specifies CASSLTGGNQPQHF.

The chain couples TRBV12-5 to TRBJ1-3, with TRBD1 as a possible D gene (5 bases). The CDR3 is made up of 13 amino acids. V was shortened by 0 bases and J by 8 bases, with 8 bases between the two germline ends. Germline lookup yields CDR1 LGHNT and CDR2 FRNRAP. The CDR3 sequence: CASGLVLGDTIYF. CDR3 DNA: TGTGCTAGTGGTTTGGTACTGGGGGACACCATATATTTT.

The CDR3 spells CASSLATGNTIYF. The CDR3 bases are TGTGCCAGCAGTTTAGCGACAGGAAACACCATATATTTT. The chain links TRBV27 to TRBJ1-3; unclear D gene. V was clipped by 2 bases and J by 4 bases, with 6 bases between them. Looked up from germline, CDR1 is MNHEY and CDR2 is SMNVEV (reference sequence). The CDR3 is made up of 13 amino acids.

The chain joins TRBV6-2 or TRBV6-3 to TRBJ2-7, with unresolved D. Germline V gene sequence: CDR1 MNHEY, CDR2 SVGEGT. The CDR3 is made up of 13 amino acids. Between the trimmed V and J ends, which lost 6 bases and 0 bases, there was a span of 9 bases. The DNA for the CDR3 is TGTGCCAGCAGCGGAGTCGACTCCTACGAGCAGTACTTC. Encoded protein: CASSGVDSYEQYF.

The V call is TRBV7-9, the J call TRBJ2-3, with 9 bases that match TRBD1. CDR3 size: 15 residues. CDR1 and CDR2 from the germline V gene are SEHNR and FQNEAQ (reference sequence). V lost 5 bases to trimming and J lost 4 bases; unmatched junction nucleotides: 7. CDR3 loop: CASSPRDRVADTQYF. CDR3 bases: TGTGCCAGCAGCCCACGGGACAGGGTGGCAGATACGCAGTATTTT. Full variable domain (remainder filled in from reference TRBV7-9 and TRBJ2-3): DTGVSQNPRHKITKRGQNVTFRCDPISEHNRLYWYRQTLGQGPEFLTYFQNEAQLEKSRLLSDRFSAERPKGSFSTLEIQRTEQGDSAMYLCASSPRDRVADTQYFGPGTRLTVL.